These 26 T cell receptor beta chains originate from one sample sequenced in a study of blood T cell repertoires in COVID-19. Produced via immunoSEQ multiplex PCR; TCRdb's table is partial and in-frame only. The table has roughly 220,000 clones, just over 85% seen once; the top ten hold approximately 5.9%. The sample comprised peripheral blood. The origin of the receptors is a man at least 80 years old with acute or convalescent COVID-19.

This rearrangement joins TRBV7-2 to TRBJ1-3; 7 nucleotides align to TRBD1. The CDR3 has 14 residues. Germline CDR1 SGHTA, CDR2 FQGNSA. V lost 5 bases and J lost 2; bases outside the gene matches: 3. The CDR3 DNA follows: TGTGCCAGCAGCGCGACAGGGACTGGAAACACCATATATTTT. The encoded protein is CASSATGTGNTIYF. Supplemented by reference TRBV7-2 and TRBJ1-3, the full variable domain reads GAGVSQSPSNKVTEKGKDVELRCDPISGHTALYWYRQSLGQGLEFLIYFQGNSAPDKSGLPSDRFSAERTGGSVSTLTIQRTQQEDSAVYLCASSATGTGNTIYFGEGSWLTVV.

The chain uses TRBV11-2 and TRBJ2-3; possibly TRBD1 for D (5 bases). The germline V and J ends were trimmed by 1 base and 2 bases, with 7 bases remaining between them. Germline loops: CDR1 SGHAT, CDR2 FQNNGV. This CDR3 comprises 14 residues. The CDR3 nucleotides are TGTGCCAGCAGCTTAGGACAGCTCACAGATACGCAGTATTTT. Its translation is CASSLGQLTDTQYF. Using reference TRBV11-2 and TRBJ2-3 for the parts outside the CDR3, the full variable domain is EAGVAQSPRYKIIEKRQSVAFWCNPISGHATLYWYQQILGQGPKLLIQFQNNGVVDDSQLPKDRFSAERLKGVDSTLKIQPAKLEDSAVYLCASSLGQLTDTQYFGPGTRLTVL.

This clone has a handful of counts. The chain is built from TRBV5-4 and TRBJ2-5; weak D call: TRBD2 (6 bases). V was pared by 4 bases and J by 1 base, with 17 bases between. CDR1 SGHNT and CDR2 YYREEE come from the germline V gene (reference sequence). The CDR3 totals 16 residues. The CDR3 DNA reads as TGTGCCAGCAGCCGTGGGTTTGGGGGGACCCAAGAGACCCAGTACTTC. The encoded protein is CASSRGFGGTQETQYF.

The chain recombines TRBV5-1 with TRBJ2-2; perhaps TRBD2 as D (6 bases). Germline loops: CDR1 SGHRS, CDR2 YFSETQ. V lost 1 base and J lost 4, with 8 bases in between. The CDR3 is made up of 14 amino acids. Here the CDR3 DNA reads TGCGCCAGCAGCTTGTCTAGCGTCACCGGGGAGCTGTTTTTT. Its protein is CASSLSSVTGELFF.

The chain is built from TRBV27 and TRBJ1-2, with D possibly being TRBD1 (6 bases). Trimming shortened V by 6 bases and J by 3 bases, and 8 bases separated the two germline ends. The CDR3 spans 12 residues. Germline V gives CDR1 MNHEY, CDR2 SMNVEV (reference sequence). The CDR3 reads CASRDRHYGYTF. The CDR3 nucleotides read TGTGCCAGCAGAGACAGGCACTATGGCTACACCTTC.

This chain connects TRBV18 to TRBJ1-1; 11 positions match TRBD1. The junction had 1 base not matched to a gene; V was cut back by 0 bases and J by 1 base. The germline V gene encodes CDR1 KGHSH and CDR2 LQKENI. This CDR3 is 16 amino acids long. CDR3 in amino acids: CASSPPGQGGNTEAFF. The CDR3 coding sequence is TGTGCCAGCTCACCACCGGGACAGGGGGGGAACACTGAAGCTTTCTTT. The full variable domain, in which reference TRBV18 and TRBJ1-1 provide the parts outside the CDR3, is NAGVMQNPRHLVRRRGQEARLRCSPMKGHSHVYWYRQLPEEGLKFMVYLQKENIIDESGMPKERFSAEFPKEGPSILRIQQVVRGDSAAYFCASSPPGQGGNTEAFFGQGTRLTVV.

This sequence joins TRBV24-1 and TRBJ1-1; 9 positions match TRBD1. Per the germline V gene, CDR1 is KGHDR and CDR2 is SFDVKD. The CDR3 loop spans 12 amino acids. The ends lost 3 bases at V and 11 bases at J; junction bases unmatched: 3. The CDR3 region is CATSDPGQGAFF. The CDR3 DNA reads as TGTGCCACCAGTGATCCAGGACAGGGGGCTTTCTTT.

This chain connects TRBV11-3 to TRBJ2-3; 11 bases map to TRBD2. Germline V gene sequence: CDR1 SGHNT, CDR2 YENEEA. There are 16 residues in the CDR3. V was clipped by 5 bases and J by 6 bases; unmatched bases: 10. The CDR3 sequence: CASSGWTSGPSDTQYF. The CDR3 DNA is TGTGCCAGCAGCGGGTGGACTAGCGGGCCTTCGGATACGCAGTATTTT.

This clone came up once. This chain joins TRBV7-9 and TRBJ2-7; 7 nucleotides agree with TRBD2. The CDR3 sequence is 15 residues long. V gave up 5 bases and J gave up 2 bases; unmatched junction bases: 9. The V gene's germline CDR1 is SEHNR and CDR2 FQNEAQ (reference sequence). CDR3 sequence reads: CASSPRGEMAYEQYF. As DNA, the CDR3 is TGTGCCAGCAGCCCTCGGGGGGAGATGGCCTACGAGCAGTACTTC. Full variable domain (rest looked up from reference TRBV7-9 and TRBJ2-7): DTGVSQNPRHKITKRGQNVTFRCDPISEHNRLYWYRQTLGQGPEFLTYFQNEAQLEKSRLLSDRFSAERPKGSFSTLEIQRTEQGDSAMYLCASSPRGEMAYEQYFGPGTRLTVT.

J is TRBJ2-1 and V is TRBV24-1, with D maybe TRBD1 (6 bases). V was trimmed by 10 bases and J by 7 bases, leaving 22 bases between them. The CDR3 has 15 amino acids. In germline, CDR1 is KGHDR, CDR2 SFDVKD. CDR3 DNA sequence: TGTGCCACTTCTCGATCAGGGGTCCAAAGGAATGAGCAGTTCTTC. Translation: CATSRSGVQRNEQFF.

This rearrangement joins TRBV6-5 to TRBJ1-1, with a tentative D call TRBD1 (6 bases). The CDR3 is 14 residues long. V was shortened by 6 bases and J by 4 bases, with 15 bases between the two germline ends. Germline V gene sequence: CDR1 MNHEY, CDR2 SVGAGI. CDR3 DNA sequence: TGTGCCAGCAGAAACCCCAGGGGTGCCACTGAAGCTTTCTTT. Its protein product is CASRNPRGATEAFF.

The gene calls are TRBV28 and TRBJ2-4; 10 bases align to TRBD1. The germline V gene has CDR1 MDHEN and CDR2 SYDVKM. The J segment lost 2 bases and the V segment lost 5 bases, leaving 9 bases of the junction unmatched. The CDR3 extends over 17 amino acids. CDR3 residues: CASSGTGVVNSKNIQYF. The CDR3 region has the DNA TGTGCCAGCAGTGGGACAGGGGTCGTTAATTCCAAAAACATTCAGTACTTC.

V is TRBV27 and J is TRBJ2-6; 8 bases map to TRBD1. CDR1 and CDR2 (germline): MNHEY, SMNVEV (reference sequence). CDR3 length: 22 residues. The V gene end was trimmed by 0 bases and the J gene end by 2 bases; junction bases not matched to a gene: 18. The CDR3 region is CASSLSNQGARTPTAGANVLTF. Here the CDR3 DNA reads TGTGCCAGCAGTTTATCGAACCAGGGGGCCAGAACACCAACGGCTGGGGCCAACGTCCTGACTTTC. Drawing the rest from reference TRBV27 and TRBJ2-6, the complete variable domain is EAQVTQNPRYLITVTGKKLTVTCSQNMNHEYMSWYRQDPGLGLRQIYYSMNVEVTDKGDVPEGYKVSRKEKRNFPLILESPSPNQTSLYFCASSLSNQGARTPTAGANVLTFGAGSRLTVL.

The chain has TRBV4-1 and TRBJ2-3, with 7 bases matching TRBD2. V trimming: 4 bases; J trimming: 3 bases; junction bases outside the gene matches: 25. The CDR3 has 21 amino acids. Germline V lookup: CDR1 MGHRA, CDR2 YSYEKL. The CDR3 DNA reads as TGCGCCAGCAGCCCACAGATAGCGGTAGGAGGTTGGGGGGGAGGAACAGATACGCAGTATTTT. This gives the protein CASSPQIAVGGWGGGTDTQYF.

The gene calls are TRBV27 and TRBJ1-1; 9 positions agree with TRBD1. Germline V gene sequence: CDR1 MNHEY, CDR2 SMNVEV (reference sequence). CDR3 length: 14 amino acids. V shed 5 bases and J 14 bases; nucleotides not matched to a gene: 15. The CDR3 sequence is CASSLRARYRGQFF. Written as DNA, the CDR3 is TGTGCCAGCAGTCTCCGCGCCCGATACAGGGGGCAATTCTTT.

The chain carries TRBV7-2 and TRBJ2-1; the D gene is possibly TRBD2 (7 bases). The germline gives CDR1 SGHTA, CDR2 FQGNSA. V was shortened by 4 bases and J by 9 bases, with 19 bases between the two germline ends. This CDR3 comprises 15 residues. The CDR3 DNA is TGTGCCAGCAGCTCCCGCCATGGGAGGGGGGGTGAGCAGTTCTTC. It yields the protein CASSSRHGRGGEQFF.

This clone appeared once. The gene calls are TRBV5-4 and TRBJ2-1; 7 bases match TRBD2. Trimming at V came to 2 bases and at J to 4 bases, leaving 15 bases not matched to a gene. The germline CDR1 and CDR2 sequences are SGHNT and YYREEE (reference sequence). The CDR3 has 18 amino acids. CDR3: CASSLSVLAGAGYNEQFF. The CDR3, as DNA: TGTGCCAGCAGCTTAAGCGTTTTGGCGGGAGCGGGGTACAATGAGCAGTTCTTC.

CDR3 nucleotides: TGCAGCGCCGCTGGAGGGTACCAAGAGACCCAGTACTTC. As protein: CSAAGGYQETQYF. The chain joins TRBV29-1 to TRBJ2-5; perhaps TRBD2 as D (6 bases). The CDR3 contains 13 residues. CDR1 and CDR2 from the germline V gene are SQVTM and ANQGSEA. The germline V and J ends were trimmed by 7 bases and 0 bases, with 12 bases remaining between them.

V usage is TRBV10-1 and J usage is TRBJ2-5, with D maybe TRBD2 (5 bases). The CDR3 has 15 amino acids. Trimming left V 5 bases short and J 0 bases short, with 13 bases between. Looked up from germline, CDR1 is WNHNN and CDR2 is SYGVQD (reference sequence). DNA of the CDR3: TGCGCCAGCAGTCCGACCCCGGGGTACCAAGAGACCCAGTACTTC. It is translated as CASSPTPGYQETQYF.

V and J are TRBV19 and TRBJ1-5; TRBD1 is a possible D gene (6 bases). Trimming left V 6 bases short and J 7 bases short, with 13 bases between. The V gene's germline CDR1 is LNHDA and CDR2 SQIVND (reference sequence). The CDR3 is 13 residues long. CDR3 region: CASSEQGDQPQHF. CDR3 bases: TGTGCCAGTAGCGAACAGGGAGACCAGCCCCAGCATTTT.

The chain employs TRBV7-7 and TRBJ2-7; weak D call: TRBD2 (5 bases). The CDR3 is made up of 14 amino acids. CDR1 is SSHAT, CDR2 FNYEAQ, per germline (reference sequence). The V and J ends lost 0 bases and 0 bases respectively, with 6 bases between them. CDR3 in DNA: TGTGCCAGCAGCTTAGCAGAGGGCTCCTACGAGCAGTACTTC. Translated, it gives CASSLAEGSYEQYF.

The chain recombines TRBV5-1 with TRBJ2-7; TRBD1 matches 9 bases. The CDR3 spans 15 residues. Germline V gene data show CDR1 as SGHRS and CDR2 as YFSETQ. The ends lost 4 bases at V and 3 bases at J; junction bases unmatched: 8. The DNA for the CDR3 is TGCGCCAGCAGCCCTGCTGGGACAGGGCGCTACGAGCAGTACTTC. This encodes CASSPAGTGRYEQYF.

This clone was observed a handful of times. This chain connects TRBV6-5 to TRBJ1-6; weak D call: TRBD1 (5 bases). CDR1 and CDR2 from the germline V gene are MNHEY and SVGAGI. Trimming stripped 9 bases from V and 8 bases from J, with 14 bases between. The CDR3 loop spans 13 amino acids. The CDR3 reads CASRIGVYSPLHF. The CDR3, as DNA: TGTGCCAGTCGTATAGGGGTGTATTCACCCCTCCACTTT.

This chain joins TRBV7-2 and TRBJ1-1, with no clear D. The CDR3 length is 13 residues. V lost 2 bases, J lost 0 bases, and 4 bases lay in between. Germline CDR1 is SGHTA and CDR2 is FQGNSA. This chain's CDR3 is CASSLYMNTEAFF. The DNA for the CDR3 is TGTGCCAGCAGCTTATATATGAACACTGAAGCTTTCTTT.

The CDR3 sequence is CASSPRGGAWAEAFF. CDR3 DNA: TGTGCCAGCAGTCCCCGCGGAGGGGCGTGGGCTGAAGCTTTCTTT. The chain carries TRBV2 and TRBJ1-1; possible D gene TRBD1, 5 bases. The CDR3 sequence is 15 residues long. CDR1 is SNHLY and CDR2 is FYNNEI in the germline V gene. Trimming took 5 bases from V and 6 from J, leaving 19 bases between them.

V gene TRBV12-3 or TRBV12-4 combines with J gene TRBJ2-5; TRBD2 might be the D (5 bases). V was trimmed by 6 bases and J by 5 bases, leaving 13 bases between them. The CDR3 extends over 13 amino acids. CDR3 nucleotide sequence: TGTGCCAGCAGGTACTCACTAGAGGAGACCCAGTACTTC. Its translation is CASRYSLEETQYF.